This T cell receptor (beta chain) was identified in a study of beta chain features in type 1 diabetes. Whole-study context: No patient-donor differences in age, gender, total cells or subset yield. The study's findings and limits: Within patients, naive, central memory and Treg TCRB repertoires seemed more similar than within healthy donors. In all four CD4+ subsets, TCRB CDR3 length was significantly, moderately reduced in type 1 diabetes.

Via CD45RO/CCR7/CD25/CD127/CD95/CD27, cells of the CD4+ naive, central memory, regulatory and stem cell-like memory subsets were sorted. The isolated RNA, all of it, was reverse transcribed, so expressed TCRB transcripts were what got sequenced. Clones were read by immunoSEQ multiplex PCR, and TCRdb kept only the in-frame ones, dropping some. The sample gives fewer than 200,000 clones, about a tenth of which show up once; more than 0.45% is in the top ten. Remarks on this clone: Antigen unknown.

The source of this sequence is a man aged 25-45 years with type 1 diabetes. Sequences were obtained from central memory CD4+ T cells from blood.

In DNA, the CDR3 is TGCGCCAGCAGCCCGGGACCAGGGGAAGCGACCCAGTACTTC. Residues: CASSPGPGEATQYF. This chain joins TRBV4-1 and TRBJ2-5; possibly TRBD1 for D (6 bases). This CDR3 comprises 14 residues. V shed 4 bases and J shed 7 bases, with 16 bases lying between them. The germline gives CDR1 MGHRA, CDR2 YSYEKL.